One and the same sample provided the 10 T cell receptor beta chains below, sequenced in a study of early T cells in non-severe SARS-CoV-2 infection. Each CDR3 protein is one row after TCRdb ran MiXCR on the 5' RACE reads. The table lists around 82,000 distinct CDR3 sequences, more than 10% of them singletons. Specimen: whole blood. Source of these receptors: an adult who was a healthcare worker with PCR-confirmed SARS-CoV-2 infection or an uninfected control (not recorded which).

This clonotype occurred a few times. This rearrangement joins TRBV28 to TRBJ2-3, with 10 bases aligning to TRBD2. The CDR3 runs 16 residues. The ends lost 2 bases at V and 1 base at J; junction bases unmatched: 3. CDR1 is MDHEN, CDR2 SYDVKM, per germline. The CDR3 nucleotides are TGTGCCAGCAGTTTAATAGCGGGAGGAGGCACAGATACGCAGTATTTT. It codes for CASSLIAGGGTDTQYF. Using reference TRBV28 and TRBJ2-3 for the parts outside the CDR3, the full variable domain is DVKVTQSSRYLVKRTGEKVFLECVQDMDHENMFWYRQDPGLGLRLIYFSYDVKMKEKGDIPEGYSVSREKKERFSLILESASTNQTSMYLCASSLIAGGGTDTQYFGPGTRLTVL.

The table lists this clonotype with many counts. V and J are TRBV7-9 and TRBJ1-1; D is unclear. The germline V and J ends were trimmed by 2 bases and 6 bases, with 7 bases remaining between them. The CDR3 totals 12 residues. The germline gives CDR1 SEHNR, CDR2 FQNEAQ (reference sequence). The CDR3 region has the DNA TGTGCCAGCAGCTTATCCGTGTCTGAAGCTTTCTTT. Encoded protein: CASSLSVSEAFF.

J is TRBJ2-3 and V is TRBV7-2; possible D gene TRBD2, 5 bases. The CDR3 runs 14 residues. Trimming shortened V by 4 bases and J by 2 bases, and 10 bases separated the two germline ends. Germline lookup yields CDR1 SGHTA and CDR2 FQGNSA. This CDR3 reads CASSSDGNTDTQYF. For the CDR3, the DNA is TGTGCCAGCAGCTCAGACGGGAACACAGATACGCAGTATTTT.

This clonotype was recorded at least ten times. The V gene is TRBV19, the J gene TRBJ2-7, with D perhaps TRBD2 (5 bases). The CDR3 contains 13 residues. V lost 3 bases and J 2 bases, leaving 8 bases between the germline ends. Germline CDR1 LNHDA, CDR2 SQIVND (reference sequence). CDR3 in DNA: TGTGCCAGTAGTATCGGGGTACCCTACGAGCAGTACTTC. It translates to CASSIGVPYEQYF.

This clonotype was counted ten times or more. This sequence joins TRBV7-2 and TRBJ1-1; the D gene is possibly TRBD1 (5 bases). The CDR3 contains 16 residues. Trimming shortened V by 0 bases and J by 1 base, and 12 bases separated the two germline ends. Germline V CDR1 and CDR2: SGHTA, FQGNSA. CDR3 coding DNA: TGTGCCAGCAGCTTAGCGATGGCAGGGACGAACACTGAAGCTTTCTTT. Amino acid sequence: CASSLAMAGTNTEAFF. The entire variable domain, with the rest obtained from reference TRBV7-2 and TRBJ1-1, is as follows: GAGVSQSPSNKVTEKGKDVELRCDPISGHTALYWYRQSLGQGLEFLIYFQGNSAPDKSGLPSDRFSAERTGGSVSTLTIQRTQQEDSAVYLCASSLAMAGTNTEAFFGQGTRLTVV.

This clonotype was seen only a few times. The genes are TRBV6-1 and TRBJ1-2; D uncertain. Trimming removed 1 base from V and 2 bases from J, with 11 bases in between. Germline lookup yields CDR1 MNHNS and CDR2 SASEGT. CDR3 length: 15 residues. The CDR3, as DNA: TGTGCCAGCAGTGAAGGAGGGCCTCAGAACTATGGCTACACCTTC. This codes for CASSEGGPQNYGYTF.

A few counts support this clonotype. The chain links TRBV28 to TRBJ2-7; 7 nucleotides line up with TRBD2. The length of the CDR3 is 17 residues. Germline assignment: CDR1 MDHEN and CDR2 SYDVKM. Trimming cost V 3 bases and J 0 bases; bases outside gene matches: 11. The CDR3 region has the DNA TGTGCCAGCAGTTTGAACTTTGCGAGGGAGGGCTCCTACGAGCAGTACTTC. It is translated as CASSLNFAREGSYEQYF.

This clonotype appeared many times. The rearrangement joins TRBV19 to TRBJ2-7, with a tentative D call TRBD1 (6 bases). Germline V gives CDR1 LNHDA, CDR2 SQIVND (reference sequence). The CDR3 has 15 amino acids. V was pared by 1 base and J by 0 bases, with 10 bases between. CDR3 residues: CASSIVGGNSYEQYF. The CDR3 nucleotides are TGTGCCAGTAGTATAGTTGGGGGCAACTCCTACGAGCAGTACTTC.

The chain recombines TRBV27 with TRBJ2-3, with a weak D call TRBD2 (5 bases). V was cut by 10 bases and J by 2 bases, with 16 bases left in between. This CDR3 has 14 amino acids. Germline assignment: CDR1 MNHEY and CDR2 SMNVEV (reference sequence). The CDR3 sequence: CANNGLGFTDTQYF. The CDR3 coding sequence is TGTGCCAACAACGGACTGGGTTTCACAGATACGCAGTATTTT.

This clonotype has just a few counts. This chain joins TRBV5-1 and TRBJ2-3; 9 bases are a match to TRBD2. Germline V gene data show CDR1 as SGHRS and CDR2 as YFSETQ. There are 14 residues in the CDR3. V lost 5 bases to trimming and J lost 3 bases; unmatched junction nucleotides: 4. The CDR3 DNA reads TGCGCCAGCAGACAGACTAGCGGTACAGATACGCAGTATTTT. It codes for CASRQTSGTDTQYF.